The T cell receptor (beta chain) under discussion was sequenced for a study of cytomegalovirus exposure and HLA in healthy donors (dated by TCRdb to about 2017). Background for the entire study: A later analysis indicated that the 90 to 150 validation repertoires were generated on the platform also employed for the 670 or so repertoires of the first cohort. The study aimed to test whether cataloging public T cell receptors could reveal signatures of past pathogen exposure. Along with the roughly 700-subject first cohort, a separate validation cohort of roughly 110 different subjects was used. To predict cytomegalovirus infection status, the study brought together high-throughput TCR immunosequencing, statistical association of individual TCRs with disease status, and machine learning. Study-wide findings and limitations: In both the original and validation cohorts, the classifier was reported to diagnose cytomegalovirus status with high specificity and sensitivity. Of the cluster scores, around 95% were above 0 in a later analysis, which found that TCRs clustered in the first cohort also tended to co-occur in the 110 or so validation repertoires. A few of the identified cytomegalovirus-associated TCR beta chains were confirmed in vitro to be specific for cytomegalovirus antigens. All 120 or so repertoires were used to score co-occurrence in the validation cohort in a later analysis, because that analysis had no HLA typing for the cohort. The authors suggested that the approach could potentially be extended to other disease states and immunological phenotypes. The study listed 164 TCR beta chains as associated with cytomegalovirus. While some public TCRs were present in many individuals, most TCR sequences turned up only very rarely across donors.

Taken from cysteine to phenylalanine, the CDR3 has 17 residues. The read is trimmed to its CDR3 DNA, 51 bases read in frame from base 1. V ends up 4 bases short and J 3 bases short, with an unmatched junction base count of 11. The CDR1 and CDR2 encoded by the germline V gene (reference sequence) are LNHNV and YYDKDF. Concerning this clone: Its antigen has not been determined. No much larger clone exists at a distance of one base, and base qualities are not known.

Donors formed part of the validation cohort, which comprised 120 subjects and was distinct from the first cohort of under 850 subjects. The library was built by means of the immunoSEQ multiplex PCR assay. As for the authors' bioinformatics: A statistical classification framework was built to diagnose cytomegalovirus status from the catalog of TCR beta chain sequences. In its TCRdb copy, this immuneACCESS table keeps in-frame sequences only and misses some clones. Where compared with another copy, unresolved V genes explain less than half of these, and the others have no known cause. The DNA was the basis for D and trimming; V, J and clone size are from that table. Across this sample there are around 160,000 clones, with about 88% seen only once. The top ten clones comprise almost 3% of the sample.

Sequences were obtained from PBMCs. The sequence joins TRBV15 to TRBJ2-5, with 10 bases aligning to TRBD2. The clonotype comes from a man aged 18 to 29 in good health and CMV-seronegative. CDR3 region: CATSTSRTSGKKETQYF. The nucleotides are TGTGCCACCAGCACTTCGCGAACTAGCGGGAAAAAAGAGACCCAGTACTTC.